These T cell receptor beta chains were read from a single sample in a study of cytomegalovirus exposure and HLA in healthy donors. Produced via immunoSEQ multiplex PCR; TCRdb's table is partial and in-frame only. The sample holds around 120,000 clones; about 75% are singletons and the top ten take about 29%. What was sequenced was PBMCs. These receptors all stem from a man aged 55 to 69 in good health and CMV-seropositive. The CDR3 runs from the conserved cysteine through the conserved F or W.

>TRBJ2-3|TRBV5-1
CASSSIAGTDTQYF
>TRBJ1-1|TRBV15
CATSRTPRGTEAFF
>TRBJ1-5|TRBV19
CASGLQGLVQPQHF
>TRBJ1-4|TRBV6-1
CASSEDVAPRKLFF
>TRBJ1-2|TRBV4-1
CASSQDWQDNYGYTF
>TRBJ1-5|TRBV27
CASSSGLNQPQHF
>TRBJ1-5|TRBV6-6
CASSSSDRGLGQPQHF
>TRBJ2-7|TRBV5-1
CASSFQREGDEQYF
>TRBJ1-2|TRBV4-1
CASSQVSRGGLAGYGYTF
>TRBJ1-4|TRBV6-5
CASSYGTPLQKLFF
>TRBJ2-1|TRBV5-1
CASSPGTGPDNEQFF
>TRBJ1-1|TRBV28
CASSPRDRAEAFF
>TRBJ1-1|TRBV2
CASRGQANTEAFF
>TRBJ2-3|TRBV7-9
CASSLLGGQYF
>TRBJ2-7|TRBV7-9
CASSPGGGTKIYEQYF
>TRBJ1-6|TRBV7-3
CASSEFGTRVRGPSPLHF
>TRBJ2-6|TRBV19
CASSVTGPRGTGANVLTF
>TRBJ1-1|TRBV29-1
CSVRQGIIAEAFF
>TRBJ1-2|TRBV19
CASTAMAGGFYGYTF
>TRBJ1-5|TRBV5-1
CASSLIGGKEPQHF
>TRBJ2-7|TRBV6-1
CATARGAYEQYF
>TRBJ1-4|TRBV5-1
CASSLNRDRVPNNEKLFF
>TRBJ2-2|TRBV6-4
CASSRLAGGLTGELFF
>TRBJ2-2|TRBV5-1
CASTSSPTNTGELFF
>TRBJ1-1|TRBV7-9
CSSSFDQGAEAFF
>TRBJ1-5|TRBV4-1
CASSQDGSFPGDQPQHF
>TRBJ1-3|TRBV7-4
CASRVGQASRSGNTIYF
>TRBJ2-1|TRBV5-1
CASTLGVGAGRYNEQFF
>TRBJ1-2|TRBV29-1
CSVEPVEANYGYTF
>TRBJ2-3|TRBV30
CAWRGLQGMPTDTQYF
>TRBJ1-4|TRBV29-1
CSVVSRGKEKLFF
>TRBJ1-4|TRBV19
CASTPDRENEKLFF
>TRBJ1-2|TRBV2
CASTGGYGYTF
>TRBJ2-5|TRBV30
CAWSPLIEETQYF